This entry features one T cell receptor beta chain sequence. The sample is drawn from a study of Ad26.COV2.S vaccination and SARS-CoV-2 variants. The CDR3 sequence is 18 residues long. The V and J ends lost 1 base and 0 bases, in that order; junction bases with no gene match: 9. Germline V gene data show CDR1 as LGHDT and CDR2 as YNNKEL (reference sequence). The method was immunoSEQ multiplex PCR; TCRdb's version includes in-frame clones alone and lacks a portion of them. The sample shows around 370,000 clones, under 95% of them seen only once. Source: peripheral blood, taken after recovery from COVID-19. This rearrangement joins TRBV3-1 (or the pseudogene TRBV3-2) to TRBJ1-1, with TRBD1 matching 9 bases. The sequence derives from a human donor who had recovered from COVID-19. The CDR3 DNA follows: TGTGCCAGCAGCCAAGTATTCACCGGGACAGGGATGAACACTGAAGCTTTCTTT. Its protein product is CASSQVFTGTGMNTEAFF.